The 31 T cell receptor beta chains presented below share a single source sample, sequenced in a study of patients and donors after allogeneic stem cell transplantation. MiXCR was run by TCRdb on the RT-PCR reads, yielding one entry per CDR3 protein. The table records tens of thousands of distinct CDR3 sequences, around 46% of them present only once. The sequenced material came from blood, either unsorted or a sorted T cell fraction (not recorded which). The receptors were gathered from a human donor who was either an allogeneic HSCT recipient or a stem cell or donor lymphocyte infusion donor (not recorded which). It is not recorded whose cells these are; they may come from a transplant donor.

This clonotype turned up a few times. The rearrangement uses TRBV20-1 and TRBJ1-6, with D maybe TRBD1 (5 bases). The ends were cut back, 3 bases at V and 10 bases at J, with 13 bases in the middle. There are 13 residues in the CDR3. Germline loops: CDR1 DFQATT, CDR2 SNEGSKA (reference sequence). CDR3 residues: CSASTGRGSPLHF. CDR3 in DNA: TGCAGTGCTAGCACGGGGAGGGGATCACCCCTCCACTTT.

This chain links TRBV12-3 or TRBV12-4 with TRBJ1-1; 7 bases map to TRBD1. CDR3 length equals 18 residues. Losses at the gene ends were 4 bases for V and 4 bases for J; bases not matched to a gene: 18. CDR3 amino acids: CASSSWDSYLILSTEAFF. CDR3 DNA: TGTGCCAGCAGTTCGTGGGACAGTTATTTAATCCTTAGCACTGAAGCTTTCTTT.

The V gene is TRBV3-1, the J gene TRBJ1-6; possible D gene TRBD1, 6 bases. Germline values: CDR1 LGHDT, CDR2 YNNKEL (reference sequence). The CDR3 length is 19 residues. V was clipped by 0 bases and J by 8 bases, with 23 bases between them. Written as DNA, the CDR3 is TGTGCCAGCAGCCAAGATTCTTATTCGGTGCAGGGGCCCTATTCACCCCTCCACTTT. This codes for CASSQDSYSVQGPYSPLHF.

J is TRBJ1-1 and V is TRBV20-1; 12 bases map to TRBD1. Germline V lookup: CDR1 DFQATT, CDR2 SNEGSKA (reference sequence). The CDR3 is 16 amino acids. Trimming cost V 2 bases and J 2 bases; bases outside gene matches: 6. The CDR3 loop is CSARPSGTGGNTEAFF. The CDR3 nucleotides are TGCAGTGCTAGACCTTCGGGGACAGGGGGCAACACTGAAGCTTTCTTT.

In its sample, this clonotype was seen once. This chain connects TRBV10-1 to TRBJ2-1, with D possibly matching TRBD1 (6 bases). The CDR3 has 14 amino acids. V lost 3 bases to trimming and J lost 10 bases, with 16 bases between them. Germline V gives CDR1 WNHNN, CDR2 SYGVQD (reference sequence). The chain's CDR3 is CASSDSIRGREQFF. For the CDR3, the DNA is TGCGCCAGCAGTGATTCCATCAGGGGAAGGGAGCAGTTCTTC.

CDR3 coding DNA: TGTGCCAGCACCGGGGACAGGAACACTGAAGCTTTCTTT. This sequence encodes CASTGDRNTEAFF. The chain carries TRBV6-2 or TRBV6-3 and TRBJ1-1, with TRBD1 identical over 7 bases. The germline CDR1 and CDR2 sequences are MNHEY and SVGEGT. J was trimmed by 1 base and V by 7 bases; bases with no gene match: 3. This CDR3 spans 13 amino acids.

This clonotype has a handful of counts. The J gene is TRBJ1-4, the V gene TRBV12-3 or TRBV12-4, with 9 bases lining up with TRBD1. V lost 6 bases, J lost 7 bases, and 6 bases stayed unmatched. The CDR3 consists of 14 residues. The CDR3 sequence is CASSHRGQVEKLFF. The CDR3, as DNA: TGTGCCAGCAGCCACAGGGGGCAGGTTGAAAAACTGTTTTTT.

This clonotype came up a few times. V and J are TRBV6-6 and TRBJ1-5; D is uncertain. CDR3 size: 14 residues. The germline CDR1 and CDR2 sequences are MNHNY and SVGAGI (reference sequence). The germline V and J ends were trimmed by 5 bases and 0 bases, with 8 bases remaining between them. The CDR3 loop reads CASSKENSNQPQHF. The CDR3 bases are TGTGCCAGCAGTAAGGAGAATAGCAATCAGCCCCAGCATTTT.

This clonotype appeared a few times. V is TRBV27 and J is TRBJ1-1; D is unclear. Germline-derived CDR1 and CDR2 are MNHEY and SMNVEV (reference sequence). The CDR3 has 13 amino acids. V was clipped by 5 bases and J by 8 bases, with 15 bases between them. The CDR3 DNA reads as TGTGCCAGCAGTCTCGGTGGAGGAGTAGAAGCTTTCTTT. Translated: CASSLGGGVEAFF.

This clonotype was observed a handful of times. The V and J genes are TRBV19 and TRBJ1-1, with a tentative D call TRBD1 (5 bases). Germline V CDR1 and CDR2: LNHDA, SQIVND (reference sequence). CDR3 length: 15 residues. Trimming cost V 4 bases and J 5 bases, with 17 bases left between them. CDR3 protein: CASSRGTPQRTEAFF. The CDR3 nucleotides read TGTGCCAGTAGTAGGGGGACTCCTCAACGGACTGAAGCTTTCTTT.

The J gene is TRBJ2-5, the V gene TRBV25-1; 7 nucleotides match TRBD2. After removal of 1 base from V and 6 bases from J, the junction contained 5 bases not matched to a gene. The CDR3 totals 14 residues. Germline CDR1 is MGHDK and CDR2 is SYGVNS. The chain's CDR3 is CASSEWEGLKTQYF. In DNA form, the CDR3 reads TGTGCCAGCAGTGAATGGGAGGGGCTGAAGACCCAGTACTTC.

This rearrangement joins TRBV18 to TRBJ1-5; no clear D. V was shortened by 4 bases and J by 3 bases, with 10 bases between the two germline ends. The V gene's germline CDR1 is KGHSH and CDR2 LQKENI. The CDR3 totals 14 residues. This CDR3 reads CASSQDGDNQPQHF. CDR3 nucleotides: TGTGCCAGCTCACAGGACGGCGACAATCAGCCCCAGCATTTT.

This clonotype was counted between two and nine times. This chain joins TRBV12-3 or TRBV12-4 and TRBJ1-2; 8 bases are shared with TRBD1. The CDR3 consists of 15 residues. V was clipped by 7 bases and J by 4 bases; unmatched bases: 11. The CDR3 sequence: CASTRIRGRFYGYTF. CDR3 in DNA: TGTGCCAGCACCAGGATCAGGGGGCGATTCTATGGCTACACCTTC.

The chain joins TRBV7-6 to TRBJ1-6, with TRBD1 as a possible D gene (6 bases). The ends were cut back, 4 bases at V and 7 bases at J, with 14 bases in the middle. In germline, CDR1 is SGHVS, CDR2 FNYEAQ. The CDR3 runs to 15 residues. CDR3 in DNA: TGTGCCAGCAGCTCCCGGGAGGGGGGGAATTCACCCCTCCACTTT. Amino acids: CASSSREGGNSPLHF.

This chain links TRBV12-3 or TRBV12-4 with TRBJ2-2, with TRBD1 matching over 7 bases. This CDR3 has 15 residues. J gave up 0 bases and V 6 bases, and 4 bases lay outside the gene matches. The CDR3 nucleotides are TGTGCCAGCAGCCTAGGGGGCGCGAACACCGGGGAGCTGTTTTTT. It is translated as CASSLGGANTGELFF.

V gene TRBV5-1 combines with J gene TRBJ2-5, with TRBD2 matching over 13 bases. This CDR3 region has 15 residues. Trimming at V came to 4 bases and at J to 4 bases, leaving 4 bases not matched to a gene. The germline gives CDR1 SGHRS, CDR2 YFSETQ. The CDR3 nucleotides read TGCGCCAGCAGCCAGGGACTAGCGGGGATAGAGACCCAGTACTTC. The encoded protein is CASSQGLAGIETQYF. The entire variable domain, with the rest obtained from reference TRBV5-1 and TRBJ2-5, is as follows: KAGVTQTPRYLIKTRGQQVTLSCSPISGHRSVSWYQQTPGQGLQFLFEYFSETQRNKGNFPGRFSGRQFSNSRSEMNVSTLELGDSALYLCASSQGLAGIETQYFGPGTRLLVL.

The rearrangement uses TRBV28 and TRBJ1-2, with D uncertain. The CDR3 is 12 amino acids. Germline CDR1 MDHEN, CDR2 SYDVKM. The ends were cut back, 2 bases at V and 4 bases at J, with 5 bases in the middle. The CDR3 loop reads CASSLKGYGYTF. In nucleotides, the CDR3 is TGTGCCAGCAGTTTAAAGGGCTATGGCTACACCTTC.

The DNA for the CDR3 is TGCAGTGCTAGAGATAGCCGGGCAGGGGTTACTGAAGCTTTCTTT. Translating it yields CSARDSRAGVTEAFF. The gene calls are TRBV20-1 and TRBJ1-1; a possible D gene is TRBD1 (6 bases). V shed 0 bases and J shed 5 bases, with 16 bases lying between them. CDR3 length equals 15 residues. Germline V gene data show CDR1 as DFQATT and CDR2 as SNEGSKA (reference sequence).

This clonotype was detected a few times. DNA of the CDR3: TGCGCCAGCAGCCTCCTCCCTCGGGACGGGCACACTGAAGCTTTCTTT. It specifies CASSLLPRDGHTEAFF. The chain combines TRBV5-1 with TRBJ1-1, with D possibly being TRBD1 (5 bases). Germline CDR1 is SGHRS and CDR2 is YFSETQ. Trimming stripped 4 bases from V and 3 bases from J, with 19 bases between. The CDR3 is 16 residues long.

The CDR3 region is CASSPGTTSRPDTQYF. CDR3 DNA: TGTGCCAGCAGTCCCGGGACTACCTCGAGGCCAGATACGCAGTATTTT. The rearrangement links TRBV12-3 or TRBV12-4 to TRBJ2-3, with 7 bases fitting TRBD2. This CDR3 comprises 16 residues. V was pared by 5 bases and J by 4 bases, with 12 bases of the junction left unmatched.

The chain couples TRBV3-1 to TRBJ1-2; no clear D. The CDR3 runs 14 residues. Germline values: CDR1 LGHDT, CDR2 YNNKEL (reference sequence). The V and J ends lost 7 bases and 4 bases respectively, with 16 bases between them. The CDR3 protein is CASTPPRPGYGYTF. The CDR3 DNA is TGTGCCAGCACCCCTCCCAGGCCAGGCTATGGCTACACCTTC.

This clonotype has more than one count but fewer than ten. This chain joins TRBV28 and TRBJ1-5; D not certain. Deletions cut 2 bases from V and 5 bases from J, with 7 bases between. Germline-derived CDR1 and CDR2 are MDHEN and SYDVKM. The CDR3 is made up of 13 amino acids. The CDR3 loop reads CASSLNGDQPQHF. The CDR3 nucleotides read TGTGCCAGCAGTTTAAACGGGGATCAGCCCCAGCATTTT.

The chain combines TRBV27 with TRBJ2-1; TRBD2 might be the D (6 bases). Trimming shortened V by 6 bases and J by 1 base, and 10 bases separated the two germline ends. Germline CDR1 and CDR2: MNHEY and SMNVEV (reference sequence). The CDR3 runs to 14 residues. The CDR3 region has the DNA TGTGCCAGCAGGGCGGGGAGTTCCTACAATGAGCAGTTCTTC. This gives the protein CASRAGSSYNEQFF.

This chain connects TRBV20-1 to TRBJ2-3; no definite D call. Germline CDR1 DFQATT, CDR2 SNEGSKA (reference sequence). V was shortened by 6 bases and J by 2 bases, with 18 bases between the two germline ends. This CDR3 has 15 residues. CDR3 region: CSAAVLGMSTDTQYF. The CDR3 DNA is TGCAGTGCCGCCGTCTTGGGGATGTCCACAGATACGCAGTATTTT.

Remarks on this clonotype: The CDR3 end shows no conserved phenylalanine or tryptophan, and so a read error is likely. The chain combines TRBV29-1 with TRBJ1-3; TRBD1 aligns across 8 bases. The CDR3 consists of 14 residues. J lost 0 bases, V lost 4 bases, and 2 bases had no gene match. CDR1 and CDR2 from the germline V gene are SQVTM and ANQGSEA. The CDR3 DNA reads as TGCAGCGTTGGGGACAGGAGCTCTGGAAACACCATATATTCT. It encodes CSVGDRSSGNTIYS.

V is TRBV4-1 and J is TRBJ1-2, with D uncertain. The CDR3 sequence is 13 residues long. V was pared by 4 bases and J by 7 bases, with 13 bases between. Germline CDR1 MGHRA, CDR2 YSYEKL. CDR3: CASSPDPGRGYTF. In DNA, the CDR3 is TGCGCCAGCAGCCCCGATCCCGGGCGTGGCTACACCTTC.

The chain couples TRBV6-5 to TRBJ1-2, with D possibly being TRBD1 (5 bases). The CDR3 length is 13 residues. Germline CDR1 and CDR2: MNHEY and SVGAGI. Trimming shortened V by 6 bases and J by 6 bases, and 14 bases separated the two germline ends. The CDR3 DNA follows: TGTGCCAGCAGATCCGGGACCGAAGATGGCTACACCTTC. Its translation is CASRSGTEDGYTF.

The genes are TRBV4-3 and TRBJ1-1; 11 bases match TRBD1. After removal of 3 bases from V and 4 bases from J, the junction contained 7 bases not matched to a gene. This CDR3 is built from 16 residues. Per the germline V gene, CDR1 is LGHNA and CDR2 is YSLEER. Here the CDR3 DNA reads TGCGCCAGCAGCCAGAGATCCGGGACAGGGGGCACTGAAGCTTTCTTT. This encodes CASSQRSGTGGTEAFF.

This clonotype was seen only a few times. A junction end diverges from the germline sequence, so it may reflect a read error. The V call is TRBV20-1, the J call TRBJ1-1; TRBD1 is a possible D gene (5 bases). The germline V gene encodes CDR1 DFQATT and CDR2 SNEGSKA (reference sequence). There are 13 residues in the CDR3. CDR3 residues: CSARDRKNTEAFF. CDR3 bases: TGCAGTGCTCGAGACAGAAAAAACACTGAAGCTTTCTTT.

This chain uses TRBV24-1 with TRBJ2-3, with TRBD2 matching over 9 bases. V gave up 3 bases and J gave up 4 bases; unmatched junction bases: 7. CDR1 and CDR2 (germline): KGHDR, SFDVKD. The CDR3 extends over 16 amino acids. The CDR3 nucleotides read TGTGCCACCAGTGATCCGACTAGCGGAGCCGCAGATACGCAGTATTTT. It yields the protein CATSDPTSGAADTQYF.

V and J are TRBV4-2 and TRBJ1-5; a weak D match, TRBD1 (6 bases). The germline V and J ends were trimmed by 1 base and 11 bases, with 15 bases remaining between them. Per the germline V gene, CDR1 is LGHNA and CDR2 is YNFKEQ. The length of the CDR3 is 14 residues. The CDR3 spells CASSQGGGAQSQHF. In DNA, the CDR3 is TGTGCCAGCAGCCAAGGAGGGGGAGCGCAGTCCCAGCATTTT.